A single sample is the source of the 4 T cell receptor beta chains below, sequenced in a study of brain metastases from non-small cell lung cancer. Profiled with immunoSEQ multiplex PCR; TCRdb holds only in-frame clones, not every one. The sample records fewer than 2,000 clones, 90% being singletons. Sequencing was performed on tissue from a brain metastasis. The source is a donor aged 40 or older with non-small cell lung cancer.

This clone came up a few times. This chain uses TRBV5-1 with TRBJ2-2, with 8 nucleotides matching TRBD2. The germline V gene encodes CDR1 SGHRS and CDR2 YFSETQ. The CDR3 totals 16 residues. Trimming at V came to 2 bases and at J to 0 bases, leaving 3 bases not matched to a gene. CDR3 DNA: TGCGCCAGCAGCTTCGGGGGGGCATCGAACACCGGGGAGCTGTTTTTT. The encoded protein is CASSFGGASNTGELFF.

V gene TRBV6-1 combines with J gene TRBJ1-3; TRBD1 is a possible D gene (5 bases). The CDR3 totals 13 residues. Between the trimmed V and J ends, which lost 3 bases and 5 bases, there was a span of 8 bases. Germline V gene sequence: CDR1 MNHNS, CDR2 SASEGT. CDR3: CASSEQGRNTIYF. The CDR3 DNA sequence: TGTGCCAGCAGTGAGCAGGGACGAAACACCATATATTTT.

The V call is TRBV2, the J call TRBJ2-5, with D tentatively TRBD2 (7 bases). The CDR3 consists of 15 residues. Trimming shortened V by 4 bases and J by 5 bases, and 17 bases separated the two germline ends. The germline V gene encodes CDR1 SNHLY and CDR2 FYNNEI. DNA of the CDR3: TGTGCCAGCAGTGGCTTGGGGGGGCCTGGTGAGACCCAGTACTTC. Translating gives CASSGLGGPGETQYF. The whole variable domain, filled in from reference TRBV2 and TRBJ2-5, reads EPEVTQTPSHQVTQMGQEVILRCVPISNHLYFYWYRQILGQKVEFLVSFYNNEISEKSEIFDDQFSVERPDGSNFTLKIRSTKLEDSAMYFCASSGLGGPGETQYFGPGTRLLVL.

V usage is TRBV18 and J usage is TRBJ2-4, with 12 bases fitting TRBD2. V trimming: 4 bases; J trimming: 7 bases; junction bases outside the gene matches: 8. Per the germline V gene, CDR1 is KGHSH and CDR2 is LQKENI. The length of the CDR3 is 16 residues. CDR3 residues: CASSLFGLAGRNIQYF. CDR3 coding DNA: TGTGCCAGCTCACTTTTTGGACTAGCGGGGAGGAACATTCAGTACTTC.